These 3 T cell receptor beta chains originate from one sample sequenced in a study of human CD4 T cells and Enterobacteriaceae. Memory CD4+ T cells were sorted as all CD4+ cells except CD45RA+CCR7+CD95- naive cells, over 95% pure. TCRdb keeps only in-frame clones here, not all; method: immunoSEQ multiplex PCR. The sample carries just under 30,000 clones, roughly four fifths recorded once. The sample consisted of memory CD4+ T cells from blood. Every receptor here comes from a human donor in good health.

The chain carries TRBV5-6 and TRBJ2-3; perhaps TRBD2 as D (6 bases). Trimming shortened V by 5 bases and J by 9 bases, and 19 bases separated the two germline ends. There are 14 residues in the CDR3. CDR1 SGHDT and CDR2 YYEEEE come from the germline V gene. CDR3 in amino acids: CASREGLTETTQYF. In DNA form, the CDR3 reads TGTGCCAGCAGAGAGGGACTGACGGAAACAACGCAGTATTTT.

This clone showed up just once. The chain recombines TRBV19 with TRBJ1-4; TRBD1 might be the D (5 bases). V was cut by 3 bases and J by 4 bases, with 12 bases left in between. From germline, CDR1 is LNHDA and CDR2 SQIVND (reference sequence). The CDR3 covers 15 residues. CDR3 loop: CASSIGGAFNEKLFF. Written as DNA, the CDR3 is TGTGCCAGTAGTATTGGAGGGGCCTTTAATGAAAAACTGTTTTTT. The complete variable domain, with remaining parts taken from reference TRBV19 and TRBJ1-4, reads DGGITQSPKYLFRKEGQNVTLSCEQNLNHDAMYWYRQDPGQGLRLIYYSQIVNDFQKGDIAEGYSVSREKKESFPLTVTSAQKNPTAFYLCASSIGGAFNEKLFFGSGTQLSVL.

The chain couples TRBV2 to TRBJ2-3, with 8 bases identical to TRBD1. Germline values: CDR1 SNHLY, CDR2 FYNNEI. J gave up 4 bases and V 6 bases, and 6 bases lay outside the gene matches. This CDR3 has 14 residues. The CDR3 region is CASRRGQASDTQYF. The CDR3 bases are TGTGCCAGCAGGAGGGGACAGGCATCAGATACGCAGTATTTT.